The present T cell receptor beta chain was sequenced within a study of blood T cell repertoires in COVID-19. Looking at the study overall: The origin of the acute and convalescent COVID-19 samples was the United States, Italy and Spain. T cells, B-cell-depleted T cells, or PBMCs provided the cDNA or gDNA that served as material.

The germline gives CDR1 SGHTA, CDR2 FQGNSA. This CDR3 is 16 amino acids long. V was pared by 3 bases and J by 8 bases, with 20 bases between. Original processing methods: The assay estimated nucleated cells by amplifying reference gene primers. TCRdb keeps only in-frame clones here, not all; method: immunoSEQ multiplex PCR. V, J and clone size are taken as reported in that table, and D and trimming were inferred from the DNA itself. This sample has hundreds of thousands of clones, with roughly 84% found just once. This receptor was taken from a man aged 40-50 years with acute or convalescent COVID-19. Sequencing used peripheral blood. This sequence joins TRBV7-2 and TRBJ1-3; perhaps TRBD1 as D (5 bases). CDR3 loop: CASSFDWGGGRDTIYF. In DNA form, the CDR3 reads TGTGCCAGCAGCTTCGACTGGGGGGGAGGAAGAGACACCATATATTTT.